This TCR beta chain came from a study of T cells expressing NK-cell markers. Across the study: Sorted CD3+CD56+NKG2C+, CD3+CD56+NKG2C- and CD3+CD56-NKG2C+ T cells supplied TCR beta repertoires. Seven sequenced donors out of eight were HCMV-seropositive, one seronegative.

The CDR3 has 16 residues. Germline-derived CDR1 and CDR2 are SGHTS and YDEGEE. Remarks on this clonotype: Its antigen remains unidentified.

TCRdb reprocessed the 5' RACE reads, with one entry per CDR3 protein and no DNA. The sample table includes about 540,000 distinct CDR3 sequences. Study-wide results and caveats: Evidence did not settle whether expanded NKG2C+ T cell clones targeted HCMV. Dominant NKG2C+ clonotypes were found to form about 1.0-7.5% of CD8+ T cells in six donors.

This sequence originates from a young man in good health. Sequencing input: blood T cells: a sorted CD56 or NKG2C T cell subset, CD4+ or CD8+ T cells, or bulk PBMC T cells (not recorded which). This chain connects TRBV5-8 to TRBJ1-6. The CDR3: CASSLRGFRDNSPLHF.